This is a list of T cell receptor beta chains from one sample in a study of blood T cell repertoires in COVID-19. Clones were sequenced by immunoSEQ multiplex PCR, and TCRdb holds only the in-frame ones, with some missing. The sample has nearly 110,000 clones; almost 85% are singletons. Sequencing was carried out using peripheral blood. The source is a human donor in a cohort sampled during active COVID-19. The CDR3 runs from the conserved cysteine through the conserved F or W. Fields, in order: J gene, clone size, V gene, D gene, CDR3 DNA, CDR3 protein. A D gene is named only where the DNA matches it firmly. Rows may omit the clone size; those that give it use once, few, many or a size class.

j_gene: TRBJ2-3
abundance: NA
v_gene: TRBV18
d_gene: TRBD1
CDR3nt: TGTGCCAGCTCACCAACCGGGACAGGGACGCAGTATTTT
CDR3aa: CASSPTGTGTQYF

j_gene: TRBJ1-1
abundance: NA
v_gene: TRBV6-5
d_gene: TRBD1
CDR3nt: TGTGCCAGCAGCTCACAGGGGTTCACTGAAGCTTTCTTT
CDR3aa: CASSSQGFTEAFF

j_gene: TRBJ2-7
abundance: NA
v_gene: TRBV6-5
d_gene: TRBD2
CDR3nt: TGTGCCAGCAGTAGCGGGACCACCTACGAGCAGTACTTC
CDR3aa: CASSSGTTYEQYF

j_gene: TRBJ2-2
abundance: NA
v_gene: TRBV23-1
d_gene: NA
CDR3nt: TGCGCCAGCAGCCAAGGGACAAACAGAGGGCATTGTCTATACACCGGGGAGCTGTTTTTT
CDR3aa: CASSQGTNRGHCLYTGELFF

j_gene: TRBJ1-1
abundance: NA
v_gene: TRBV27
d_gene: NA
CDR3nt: TGTGCCAGCAGTTTATATGGGGCGTCGGGCACTGAAGCTTTCTTT
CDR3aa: CASSLYGASGTEAFF

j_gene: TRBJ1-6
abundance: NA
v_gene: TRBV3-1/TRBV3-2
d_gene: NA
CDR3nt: TGTGCCAGCAGCCAAGATTCGGCGGCTTACTCACCCCTCCACTTT
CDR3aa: CASSQDSAAYSPLHF

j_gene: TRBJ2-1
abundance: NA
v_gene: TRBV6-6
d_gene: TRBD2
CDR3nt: TGTGCCAGCAGTCTTTGGGGAGCGGGGGGTTACAATGAGCAGTTCTTC
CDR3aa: CASSLWGAGGYNEQFF

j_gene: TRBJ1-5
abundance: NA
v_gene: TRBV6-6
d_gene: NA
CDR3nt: TGTGCCAGCAGCTCACAGGATACGGGTCAGCCCCAGCATTTT
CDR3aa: CASSSQDTGQPQHF

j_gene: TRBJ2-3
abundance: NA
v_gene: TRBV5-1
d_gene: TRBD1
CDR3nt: TGCGCCAGCAGCCCCGGTGACAGGGAAAATACGCAGTATTTT
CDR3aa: CASSPGDRENTQYF

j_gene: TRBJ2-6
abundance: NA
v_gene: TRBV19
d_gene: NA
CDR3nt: TGTGCCAGTAGTATTAATTCAGGATATACGCTCGGGGCCAACGTCCTGACTTTC
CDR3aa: CASSINSGYTLGANVLTF

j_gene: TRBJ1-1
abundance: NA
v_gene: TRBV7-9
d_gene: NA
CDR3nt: TGTGCCAGCAGCTCACAGGATATCGGCACTGAAGCTTTCTTT
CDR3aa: CASSSQDIGTEAFF

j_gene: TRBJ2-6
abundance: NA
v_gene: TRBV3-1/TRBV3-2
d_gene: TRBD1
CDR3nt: TGTGCCAGCAGCCCCCTGGACAGGGGGGCTGGGGCCAACGTCCTGACTTTC
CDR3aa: CASSPLDRGAGANVLTF

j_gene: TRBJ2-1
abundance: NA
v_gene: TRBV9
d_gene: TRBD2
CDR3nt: TGTGCCAGCGCTAGCGGGAGGGCCTACAATGAGCAGTTCTTC
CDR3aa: CASASGRAYNEQFF

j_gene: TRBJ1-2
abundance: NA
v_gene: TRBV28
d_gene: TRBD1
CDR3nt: TGTGCCAGCAGTTTAGCGAATCCGGGACAGTCTTATGGCTACACCTTC
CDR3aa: CASSLANPGQSYGYTF

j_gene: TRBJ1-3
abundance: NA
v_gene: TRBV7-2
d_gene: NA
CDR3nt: TGTGCCAGCAGCTTAGTGCCGCAGGCTGGAAACACCATATATTTT
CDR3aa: CASSLVPQAGNTIYF

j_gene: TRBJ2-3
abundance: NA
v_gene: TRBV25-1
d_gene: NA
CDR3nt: TGTGCCAGCAGAGAAACGATCCGGGACACACGCACAGATACGCAGTATTTT
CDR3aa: CASRETIRDTRTDTQYF

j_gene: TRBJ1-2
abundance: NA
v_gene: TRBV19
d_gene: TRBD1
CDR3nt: TGTGCCAGTAACGACCCAGGGGGTATAGACTATGGCTACACCTTC
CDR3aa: CASNDPGGIDYGYTF

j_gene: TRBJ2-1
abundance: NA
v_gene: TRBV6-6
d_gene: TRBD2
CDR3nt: TGTGCCAGCAGTTTGGGTCTGGGCGGGAGGGATAATGAGCAGTTCTTC
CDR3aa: CASSLGLGGRDNEQFF

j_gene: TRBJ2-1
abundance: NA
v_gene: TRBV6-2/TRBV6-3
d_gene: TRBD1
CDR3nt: TGTGCCAGCAGTAACCGGGACAGGAGCTCCTACAATGAGCAGTTCTTC
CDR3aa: CASSNRDRSSYNEQFF

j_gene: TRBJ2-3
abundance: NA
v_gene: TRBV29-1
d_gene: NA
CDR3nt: TGCAGCGTTGGCCGGCGGGAAGGCACAGATACGCAGTATTTT
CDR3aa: CSVGRREGTDTQYF

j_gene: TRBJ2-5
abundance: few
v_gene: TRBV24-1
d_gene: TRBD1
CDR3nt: TGTGCCACCAGTGATCCTGGCAGGGGGGAGACCCAGTACTTC
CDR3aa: CATSDPGRGETQYF

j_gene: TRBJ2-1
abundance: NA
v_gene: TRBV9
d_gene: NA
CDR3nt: TGTGCCAGCAGCGTAGGACAACCCTACAATGAGCAGTTCTTC
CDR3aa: CASSVGQPYNEQFF

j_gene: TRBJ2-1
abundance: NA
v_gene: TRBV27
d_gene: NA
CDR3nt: TGTGCCAGCAGTTTTCCTAGCAGGAATGTTGTCAATGAGCAGTTCTTC
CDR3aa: CASSFPSRNVVNEQFF

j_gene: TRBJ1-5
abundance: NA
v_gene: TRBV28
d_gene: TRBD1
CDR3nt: TGTGCCAGCAGTTTAGCGGCACAGGGGGTAGGTCAGCCCCAGCATTTT
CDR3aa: CASSLAAQGVGQPQHF

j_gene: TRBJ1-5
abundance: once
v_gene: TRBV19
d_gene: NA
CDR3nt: TGTGCCAGTAGTATAGCGCTAACAGGGATGGGTCAGCCCCAGCATTTT
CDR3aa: CASSIALTGMGQPQHF

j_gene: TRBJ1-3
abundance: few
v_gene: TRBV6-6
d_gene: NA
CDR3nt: TGTGCCAGCAGGATGGACGGGATCTCTGGAAACACCATATATTTT
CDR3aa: CASRMDGISGNTIYF

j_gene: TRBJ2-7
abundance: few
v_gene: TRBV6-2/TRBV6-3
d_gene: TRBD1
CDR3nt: TGTGCCAGCAGCAGGCTGGGACAGAGCTCCTACGAGCAGTACTTC
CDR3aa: CASSRLGQSSYEQYF

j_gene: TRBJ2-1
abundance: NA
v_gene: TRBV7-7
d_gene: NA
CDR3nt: TGTGCCAGCAGCTTAGCCCGCTACAATGAGCAGTTCTTC
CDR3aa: CASSLARYNEQFF

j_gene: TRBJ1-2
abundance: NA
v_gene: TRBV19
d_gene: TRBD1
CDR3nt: TGTGCCAGTAGTATTGGGAACAGACAGGGTAACGATGGCTACACCTTC
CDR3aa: CASSIGNRQGNDGYTF

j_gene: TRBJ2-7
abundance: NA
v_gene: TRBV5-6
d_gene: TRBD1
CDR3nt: TGTGCCAGCAGCCGTCGGACAGGGAAGCCCTACGAGCAGTACTTC
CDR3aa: CASSRRTGKPYEQYF

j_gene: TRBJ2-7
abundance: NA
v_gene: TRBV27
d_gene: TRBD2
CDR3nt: TGTGCCAGCAGTTTCGCCCCGGGTAGCGGGAGGGTAGAGCAGTACTTC
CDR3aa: CASSFAPGSGRVEQYF

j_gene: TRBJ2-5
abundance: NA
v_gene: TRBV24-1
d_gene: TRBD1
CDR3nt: TGTGCCACCAGTGATAGGACAGGGGGATTCCAAGAGACCCAGTACTTC
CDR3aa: CATSDRTGGFQETQYF

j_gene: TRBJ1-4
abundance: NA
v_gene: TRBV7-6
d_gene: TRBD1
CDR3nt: TGTGCCAGCAGCTTGTGGCGGGCAGGGACAGGGAGTAATGAAAAACTGTTTTTT
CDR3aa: CASSLWRAGTGSNEKLFF

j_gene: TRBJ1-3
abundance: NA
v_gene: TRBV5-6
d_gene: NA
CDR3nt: TGTGCCAGCAGCCCGGGTGAATACTCTGGAAACACCATATATTTT
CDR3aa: CASSPGEYSGNTIYF

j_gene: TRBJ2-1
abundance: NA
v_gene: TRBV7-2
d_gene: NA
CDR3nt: TGTGCCAGCAGCGTCACAGGGCTCAATGAGCAGTTCTTC
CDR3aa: CASSVTGLNEQFF

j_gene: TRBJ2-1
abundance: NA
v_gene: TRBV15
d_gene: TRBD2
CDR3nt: TGTGCCACCAGCAGGGGACTAGCGGGGGACAATGAGCAGTTCTTC
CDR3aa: CATSRGLAGDNEQFF

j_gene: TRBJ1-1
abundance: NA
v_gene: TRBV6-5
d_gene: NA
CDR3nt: TGTGCCAGCAGTACCCAGGGTCTGGCTTTCTTT
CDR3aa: CASSTQGLAFF

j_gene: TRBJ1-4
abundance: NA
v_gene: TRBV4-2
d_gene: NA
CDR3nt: TGTGCCAGCAGCCAAGGGACAGATCTCGAAAAACTGTTTTTT
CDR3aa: CASSQGTDLEKLFF

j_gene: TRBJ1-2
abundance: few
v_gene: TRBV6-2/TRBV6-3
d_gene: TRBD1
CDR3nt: TGTGCCAGCAGCCCTAGGACAGGGGCGGCCCCGGCTAACTATGGCTACACCTTC
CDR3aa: CASSPRTGAAPANYGYTF

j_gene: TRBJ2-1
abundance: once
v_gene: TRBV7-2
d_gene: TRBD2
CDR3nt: TGTGCCAGCAGCTCACCGAGGACTAGCGGGAGTCTGGGTGATGAGCAGTTCTTC
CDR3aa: CASSSPRTSGSLGDEQFF

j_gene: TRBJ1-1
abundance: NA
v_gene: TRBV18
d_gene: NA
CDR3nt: TGTGCCAGCTCGTCCTACAGGGTTTCCACTGAAGCTTTCTTT
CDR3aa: CASSSYRVSTEAFF

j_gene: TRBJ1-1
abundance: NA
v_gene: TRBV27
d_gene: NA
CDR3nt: TGTGCCAGTAAATTCGGGGTATCAGGCAACACTGAAGCTTTCTTT
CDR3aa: CASKFGVSGNTEAFF

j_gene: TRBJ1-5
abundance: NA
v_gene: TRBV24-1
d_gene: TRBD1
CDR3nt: TGTGCCACCAGTGGCCAGGGGGTTCAGCCCCAGCATTTT
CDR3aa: CATSGQGVQPQHF

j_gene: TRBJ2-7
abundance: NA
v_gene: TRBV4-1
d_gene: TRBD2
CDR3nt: TGCGCCAGCAGCCAATTTCTAGCGGGAACCTACGAGCAGTACTTC
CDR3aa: CASSQFLAGTYEQYF

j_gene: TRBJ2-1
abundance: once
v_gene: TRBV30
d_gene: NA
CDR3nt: TGTGCCTGGAGCGGGGTTGGGCGGAGCTCCTACAATGAGCAGTTCTTC
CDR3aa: CAWSGVGRSSYNEQFF

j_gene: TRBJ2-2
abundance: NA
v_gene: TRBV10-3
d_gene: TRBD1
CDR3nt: TGTGCCATCAGGGGGACAGGGAACACCGGGGAGCTGTTTTTT
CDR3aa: CAIRGTGNTGELFF

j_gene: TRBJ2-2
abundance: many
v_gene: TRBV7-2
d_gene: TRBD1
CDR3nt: TGTGCCAGCAGCTTAGCAGGGGGCCACACCGGGGAGCTGTTTTTT
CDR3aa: CASSLAGGHTGELFF

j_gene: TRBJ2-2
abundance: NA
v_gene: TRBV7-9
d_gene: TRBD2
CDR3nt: TGTGCCAGCAGCCCCCGTGGTGCGGGGGGGAACACCGGGGAGCTGTTTTTT
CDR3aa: CASSPRGAGGNTGELFF